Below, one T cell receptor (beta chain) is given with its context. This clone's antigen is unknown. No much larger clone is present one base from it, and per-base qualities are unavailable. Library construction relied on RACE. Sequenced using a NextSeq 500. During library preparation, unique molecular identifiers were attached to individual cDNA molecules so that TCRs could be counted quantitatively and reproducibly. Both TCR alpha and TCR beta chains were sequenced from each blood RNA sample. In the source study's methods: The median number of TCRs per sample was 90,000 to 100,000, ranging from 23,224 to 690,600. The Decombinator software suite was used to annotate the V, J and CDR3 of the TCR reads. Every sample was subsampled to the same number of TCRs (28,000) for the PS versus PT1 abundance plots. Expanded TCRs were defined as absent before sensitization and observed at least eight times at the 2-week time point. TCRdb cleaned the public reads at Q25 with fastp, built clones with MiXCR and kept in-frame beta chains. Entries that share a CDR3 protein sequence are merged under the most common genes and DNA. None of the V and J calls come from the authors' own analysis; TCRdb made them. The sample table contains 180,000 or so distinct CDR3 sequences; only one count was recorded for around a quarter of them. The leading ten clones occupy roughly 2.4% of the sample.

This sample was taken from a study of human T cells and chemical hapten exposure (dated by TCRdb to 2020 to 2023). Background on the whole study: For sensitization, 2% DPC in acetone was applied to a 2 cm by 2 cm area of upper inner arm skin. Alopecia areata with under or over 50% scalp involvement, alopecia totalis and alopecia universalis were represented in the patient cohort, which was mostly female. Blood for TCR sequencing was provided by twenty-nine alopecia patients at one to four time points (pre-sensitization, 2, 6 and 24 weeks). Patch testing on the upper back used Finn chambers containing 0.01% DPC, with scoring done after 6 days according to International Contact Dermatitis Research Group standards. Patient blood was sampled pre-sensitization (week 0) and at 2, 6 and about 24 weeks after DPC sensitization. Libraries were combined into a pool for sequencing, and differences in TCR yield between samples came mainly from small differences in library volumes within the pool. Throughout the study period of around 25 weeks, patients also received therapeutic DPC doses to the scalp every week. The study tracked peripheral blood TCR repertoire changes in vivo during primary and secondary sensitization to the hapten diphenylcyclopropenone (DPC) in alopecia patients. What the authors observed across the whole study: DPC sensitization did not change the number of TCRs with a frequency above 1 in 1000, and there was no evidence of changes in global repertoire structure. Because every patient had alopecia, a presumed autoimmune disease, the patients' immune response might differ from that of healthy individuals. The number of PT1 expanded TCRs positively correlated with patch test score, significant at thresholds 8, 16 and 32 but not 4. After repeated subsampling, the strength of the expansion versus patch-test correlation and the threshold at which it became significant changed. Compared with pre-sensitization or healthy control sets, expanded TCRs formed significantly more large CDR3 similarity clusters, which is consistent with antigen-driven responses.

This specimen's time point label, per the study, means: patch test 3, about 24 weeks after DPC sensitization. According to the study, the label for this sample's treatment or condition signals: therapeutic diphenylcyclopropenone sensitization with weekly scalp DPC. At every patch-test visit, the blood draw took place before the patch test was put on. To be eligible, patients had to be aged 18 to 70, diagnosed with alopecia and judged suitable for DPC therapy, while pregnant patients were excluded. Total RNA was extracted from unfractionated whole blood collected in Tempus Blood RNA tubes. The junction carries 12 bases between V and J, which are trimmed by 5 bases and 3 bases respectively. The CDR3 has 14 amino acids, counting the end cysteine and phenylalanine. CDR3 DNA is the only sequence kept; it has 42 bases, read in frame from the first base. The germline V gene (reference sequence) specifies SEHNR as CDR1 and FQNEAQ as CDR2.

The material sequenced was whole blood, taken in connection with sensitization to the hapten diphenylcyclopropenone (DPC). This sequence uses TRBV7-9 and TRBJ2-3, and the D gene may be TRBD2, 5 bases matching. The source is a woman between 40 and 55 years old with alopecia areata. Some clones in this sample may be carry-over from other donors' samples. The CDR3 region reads CASSRRLTTDTQYF. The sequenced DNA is TGTGCCAGCAGCCGACGACTAACGACAGATACGCAGTATTTT. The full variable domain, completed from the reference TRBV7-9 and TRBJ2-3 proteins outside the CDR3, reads DTGVSQNPRHKITKRGQNVTFRCDPISEHNRLYWYRQTLGQGPEFLTYFQNEAQLEKSRLLSDRFSAERPKGSFSTLEIQRTEQGDSAMYLCASSRRLTTDTQYFGPGTRLTVL.